This TCR beta chain was obtained from a study of cytomegalovirus exposure and HLA in healthy donors. Findings and limits, study-wide: Altogether, more than 150 TCR beta chains were recorded as cytomegalovirus-associated. It was reported that the classifier diagnosed cytomegalovirus status with high specificity and sensitivity in both the original and validation cohorts.

Separate from the 666-subject first cohort was the approximately 120-subject validation cohort, to which the donors belonged. Sequencing was performed with immunoSEQ multiplex PCR; in TCRdb, only in-frame clones are kept and a portion is missing. Seen here are 250,000 to 350,000 clones, approximately 90% observed once, and the top ten hold roughly 1.2%. About this clone itself: Its antigen is currently unknown.

Trimming removed 2 bases from V and 3 bases from J, with 12 bases in between. From germline, CDR1 is SGHDT and CDR2 YYEEEE. CDR3 length equals 14 residues. The specimen sequenced was PBMCs. This TCR derives from a woman aged 25 to 39 in good health and CMV-seropositive. The chain couples TRBV5-6 to TRBJ2-7; D possibly corresponds to TRBD1 (5 bases). CDR3 in DNA: TGTGCCAGCAGCTTCCCAGGGATGGGCTACGAGCAGTACTTC. Translated: CASSFPGMGYEQYF.